The present T cell receptor beta chain was sequenced within a study of T-cell memory formation after mild COVID-19. As for the study in general: There were largely donor-specific TCR clusters. Study-level points and caveats: Of the contracting clones, CD4+ ones lay mainly in CM and EM, and CD8+ ones in EMRA.

The length of the CDR3 is 13 residues. From germline, CDR1 is DFQATT and CDR2 SNEGSKA (reference sequence). Trimming pared 2 bases from V and 3 bases from J, leaving 8 bases between. About this clonotype itself: Its antigen is unknown.

Using constant-segment primers, 5'RACE produced TCR alpha and TCR beta cDNA libraries carrying sample barcodes and UMIs. MiXCR was run by TCRdb on the 5' RACE reads, yielding one entry per CDR3 protein. This table has approximately 190,000 distinct CDR3 sequences, 15% to 20% appearing once. The chain is built from TRBV20-1 and TRBJ2-1; D uncertain. The sequencing sample was made of PBMCs or a T cell subset sorted from them (not recorded which). This sequence was found in an adult woman who had mild COVID-19 (a few samples of this study predate the infection). Cell type and time point are not known. The CDR3 sequence: CSARIWGYNEQFF. In DNA, the CDR3 is TGCAGTGCTAGAATATGGGGCTACAATGAGCAGTTCTTC.